The entry below gives a single T cell receptor (beta chain) sequence along with its context. What it binds is not known. The length of the CDR3 is 15 residues. Trimming stripped 1 base from V and 7 bases from J, with 19 bases between. CDR1 and CDR2 (germline): DFQATT, SNEGSKA (reference sequence). The sample comes from a study of T cells in Graves' hyperthyroidism and ophthalmopathy. When ophthalmopathy did not progress within 18 months, Graves' hyperthyroidism was considered stable. Fresh peripheral blood, 10 ml, was the source of the PBMCs. Study-wide results and limits: Separating ophthalmopathy from stable hyperthyroidism was achieved by a 13 V-J model.

RNA transcripts were the template for amplifying TCR beta CDR3 regions. A set of HTBI primers served as the primers for a first-round RT-PCR of the TCR CDR3. TCRdb re-called the multiplex PCR reads with MiXCR, one entry per CDR3 protein. The data contain fewer than 900,000 distinct CDR3 sequences, roughly 17% of them singletons. The specimen was blood. The rearrangement uses TRBV20-1 and TRBJ2-5; D is undetermined. The receptor's source is a man aged 18 to 29 with Graves' hyperthyroidism. The CDR3 sequence is CSARGPDLSLGTQYF. The CDR3, as DNA: TGCAGTGCTAGAGGTCCCGACTTGTCTTTGGGGACCCAGTACTTC.